This T cell receptor beta chain was captured in a study of neurological immune-mediated disorders. Turning to the study itself: The roughly 35 multiple sclerosis patients comprised approximately 30 that were relapsing-remitting and 3 that were secondary progressive.

Synthesis of cDNA used 5'RACE (with 10-nucleotide random UMIs). TCRdb processed the 5' RACE reads anew with MiXCR; each CDR3 protein has one entry. The sample lists about 62,000 distinct CDR3 sequences, around 3.8% seen once, with 2.2% in the top ten. This clonotype has a handful of counts. Its antigen is not known. Study-level findings and limits: Clinical features showed no association with the multiple sclerosis repertoire cluster, and MRI features showed none either.

Trimming shortened V by 6 bases and J by 0 bases, and 21 bases separated the two germline ends. The length of the CDR3 is 18 residues. The germline V gene encodes CDR1 ENHRY and CDR2 SYGVKD. The source material was PBMCs. V usage is TRBV10-3 and J usage is TRBJ1-3; D call uncertain. The origin of this receptor is a woman between 45 and 60 years old with multiple sclerosis. The CDR3 reads CAIRSIRVRSVSGNTIYF. CDR3 coding DNA: TGTGCCATCAGATCGATCCGGGTCAGGAGCGTCTCTGGAAACACCATATATTTT.